Shown below are 21 T cell receptor beta chains from a single sample sequenced in a study of early T cells in non-severe SARS-CoV-2 infection. MiXCR, applied by TCRdb to the 5' RACE reads, yields one record per CDR3 protein. The sample yields just under 65,000 distinct CDR3 sequences, approximately 8.8% seen once. This specimen consisted of whole blood, obtained at baseline. The source of these receptors is an adult who was a healthcare worker with PCR-confirmed SARS-CoV-2 infection or an uninfected control (not recorded which).

The chain combines TRBV2 with TRBJ2-3; TRBD1 agrees at 8 bases. V gave up 3 bases and J gave up 1 base; unmatched junction bases: 3. The CDR3 has 15 residues. Per germline, CDR1 SNHLY and CDR2 FYNNEI. The CDR3 DNA is TGTGCCAGCAGTGACCCGGACAGGGGCACAGATACGCAGTATTTT. Translation: CASSDPDRGTDTQYF.

The chain couples TRBV12-3 or TRBV12-4 to TRBJ1-2; tentative D call: TRBD1 (6 bases). Trimming left V 1 base short and J 8 bases short, with 20 bases between. The CDR3 has 16 residues. CDR3 bases: TGTGCCAGCAGTTTAGATAACAGGGTTCGGCCTGGGGGCTACACCTTC. Translating it yields CASSLDNRVRPGGYTF.

At least ten counts were recorded for this clonotype. The rearrangement links TRBV29-1 to TRBJ1-3; D ambiguous. Germline V CDR1 and CDR2: SQVTM, ANQGSEA. The CDR3 has 13 amino acids. With 1 base removed from V and 2 bases from J, the gap between germline ends came to 6 bases. The DNA of the CDR3 is TGCAGCGTTGAAGCGGGGACTGGAAACACCATATATTTT. Translated, it gives CSVEAGTGNTIYF.

The rearrangement uses TRBV6-2 or TRBV6-3 and TRBJ1-1; no firm D call. The CDR3 spans 15 residues. Germline V CDR1 and CDR2: MNHEY, SVGEGT. V lost 5 bases, J lost 5 bases, and 18 bases lay in between. The CDR3 loop reads CASSPSAYMRTEAFF. In nucleotides, the CDR3 is TGTGCCAGCAGTCCCAGCGCCTATATGAGGACTGAAGCTTTCTTT.

This clonotype was observed a few times. This chain's CDR3 is CASRRASGTNTGELFF. CDR3 nucleotide sequence: TGTGCCAGCAGGAGGGCTAGCGGGACCAACACCGGGGAGCTGTTTTTT. V and J are TRBV3-1 and TRBJ2-2; 9 bases match TRBD2. This CDR3 has 16 amino acids. CDR1 is LGHDT and CDR2 is YNNKEL in the germline V gene (reference sequence). Trimming cost V 6 bases and J 2 bases; bases outside gene matches: 7.

This chain links TRBV20-1 with TRBJ2-7; no reliable D call. V shed 4 bases and J shed 1 base, with 5 bases lying between them. From germline, CDR1 is DFQATT and CDR2 SNEGSKA (reference sequence). This CDR3 spans 11 amino acids. The CDR3 coding sequence is TGCAGTGCTAAAGGGTCCTACGAGCAGTACTTC. This gives the protein CSAKGSYEQYF.

This clonotype was picked up many times. The rearrangement joins TRBV6-1 to TRBJ1-2, with TRBD1 identical over 8 bases. Germline V gene lookup returns CDR1 MNHNS and CDR2 SASEGT. The CDR3 sequence is 17 residues long. J lost 1 base, V lost 5 bases, and 12 bases had no gene match. The CDR3 reads CASSPRTGTDINYGYTF. The CDR3 DNA follows: TGTGCCAGCAGTCCAAGGACAGGGACCGATATTAACTATGGCTACACCTTC.

The chain is built from TRBV7-9 and TRBJ1-1; 7 nucleotides line up with TRBD1. V lost 1 base, J lost 5 bases, and 7 bases stayed unmatched. This CDR3 has 15 residues. Germline values: CDR1 SEHNR, CDR2 FQNEAQ (reference sequence). This CDR3 reads CASSLVSGGRTEAFF. CDR3 coding DNA: TGTGCCAGCAGCTTAGTGTCAGGGGGGAGGACTGAAGCTTTCTTT.

This clonotype came up a few times. V is TRBV10-3 and J is TRBJ1-4; D call uncertain. The germline CDR1 and CDR2 sequences are ENHRY and SYGVKD. V was cut by 2 bases and J by 8 bases, with 3 bases left in between. The CDR3 runs to 11 residues. CDR3 sequence reads: CAISEGEKLFF. CDR3 DNA: TGTGCCATCAGTGAGGGGGAAAAACTGTTTTTT.

This clonotype was observed many times. The chain joins TRBV19 to TRBJ2-3, with a tentative D call TRBD2 (6 bases). CDR1 is LNHDA and CDR2 is SQIVND in the germline V gene (reference sequence). Trimming removed 4 bases at V and 4 bases at J, with 15 bases between. The CDR3 length is 15 residues. The CDR3 DNA reads TGTGCCAGTAGTAATACGGGACTCCCAGCAGATACGCAGTATTTT. Protein sequence: CASSNTGLPADTQYF. The full variable domain, in which reference TRBV19 and TRBJ2-3 provide the parts outside the CDR3, is DGGITQSPKYLFRKEGQNVTLSCEQNLNHDAMYWYRQDPGQGLRLIYYSQIVNDFQKGDIAEGYSVSREKKESFPLTVTSAQKNPTAFYLCASSNTGLPADTQYFGPGTRLTVL.

This clonotype was counted between two and nine times. The chain combines TRBV7-8 with TRBJ1-4; a possible D gene is TRBD1 (5 bases). V was cut by 5 bases and J by 8 bases, with 18 bases left in between. This CDR3 has 15 residues. The germline V gene encodes CDR1 SGHVS and CDR2 FQNEAQ. CDR3 region: CASSPRTGEDEKLFF. CDR3 bases: TGTGCCAGCAGCCCCAGAACGGGGGAGGACGAAAAACTGTTTTTT.

Only a few counts were recorded for this clonotype. This chain uses TRBV4-1 with TRBJ2-2, with no clear D. V lost 2 bases and J lost 3, with 10 bases in between. This CDR3 comprises 15 residues. Germline CDR1 and CDR2: MGHRA and YSYEKL. The CDR3 sequence: CASSQLVAYTGELFF. The CDR3 DNA is TGCGCCAGCAGCCAACTAGTAGCTTACACCGGGGAGCTGTTTTTT.

The rearrangement joins TRBV5-4 to TRBJ2-7; 7 bases line up with TRBD2. Germline lookup yields CDR1 SGHNT and CDR2 YYREEE (reference sequence). V shed 4 bases and J 3 bases; nucleotides not matched to a gene: 7. This CDR3 has 14 residues. The CDR3 spells CASSAAQRDYEQYF. DNA of the CDR3: TGTGCCAGCAGCGCGGCCCAGCGGGACTACGAGCAGTACTTC.

This clonotype turned up a few times. The V call is TRBV5-1, the J call TRBJ1-2; 9 positions match TRBD1. The CDR3 totals 16 residues. The J segment lost 0 bases and the V segment lost 4 bases, leaving 7 bases of the junction unmatched. Germline loops: CDR1 SGHRS, CDR2 YFSETQ. The CDR3 sequence is CASSRTGEATNYGYTF. The CDR3 coding sequence is TGCGCCAGCAGCCGGACAGGGGAGGCTACTAACTATGGCTACACCTTC.

V is TRBV20-1 and J is TRBJ1-4; 11 bases line up with TRBD1. The V segment lost 3 bases and the J segment 10 bases; nucleotides outside the gene matches: 10. This CDR3 has 15 residues. CDR1 is DFQATT and CDR2 is SNEGSKA in the germline V gene (reference sequence). The CDR3 DNA reads as TGCAGTGCTAGTGATTCGGGACAGGGGGGTGGAAAACTGTTTTTT. Amino acid sequence: CSASDSGQGGGKLFF.

This clonotype was picked up a small number of times. This chain joins TRBV19 and TRBJ2-3, with 7 bases that match TRBD2. With 4 bases clipped from V and 4 bases from J, the junction kept 14 bases outside the gene matches. The CDR3 spans 17 residues. The germline CDR1 and CDR2 sequences are LNHDA and SQIVND (reference sequence). The CDR3 coding sequence is TGTGCCAGTAGTACGGATCTAGCGGCTAAAGGTGCAGATACGCAGTATTTT. It yields the protein CASSTDLAAKGADTQYF. The variable domain in full, completed from reference TRBV19 and TRBJ2-3, reads DGGITQSPKYLFRKEGQNVTLSCEQNLNHDAMYWYRQDPGQGLRLIYYSQIVNDFQKGDIAEGYSVSREKKESFPLTVTSAQKNPTAFYLCASSTDLAAKGADTQYFGPGTRLTVL.

This clonotype was counted many times. The chain combines TRBV7-9 with TRBJ2-3; no definite D call. CDR1 SEHNR and CDR2 FQNEAQ come from the germline V gene (reference sequence). The CDR3 runs to 16 residues. Trimming shortened V by 2 bases and J by 0 bases, and 12 bases separated the two germline ends. The CDR3 nucleotides read TGTGCCAGCAGCTTAAGCCGACTTAGTAGCACAGATACGCAGTATTTT. It translates to CASSLSRLSSTDTQYF.

To note about this clonotype: One end of the junction does not line up with germline, which may come from a read error. V is TRBV12-3 or TRBV12-4 and J is TRBJ2-2, with 9 nucleotides matching TRBD2. The CDR3 covers 15 residues. The CDR3 DNA reads TGTGCCAGCAGCTTAGCGGGAGTCAACACCGGGGAGCTGTTTTTT. This encodes CASSLAGVNTGELFF.

Only a few counts were recorded for this clonotype. The V and J genes are TRBV7-8 and TRBJ2-7; D is uncertain. Germline loops: CDR1 SGHVS, CDR2 FQNEAQ. The V gene lost 4 bases and the J gene lost 5 bases, with 15 bases spanning the gap. CDR3 length equals 14 residues. The CDR3: CASSSPRIVHEQYF. The CDR3 DNA reads as TGTGCCAGCAGCTCACCCCGGATTGTCCACGAGCAGTACTTC.

The chain couples TRBV7-9 to TRBJ2-1; D not resolved. Trimming removed 5 bases from V and 0 bases from J, with 14 bases in between. The length of the CDR3 is 16 residues. Germline V gene lookup returns CDR1 SEHNR and CDR2 FQNEAQ (reference sequence). The CDR3 reads CASSPLPRSSYNEQFF. The CDR3 DNA reads as TGTGCCAGCAGCCCCCTCCCGAGAAGCTCCTACAATGAGCAGTTCTTC.

Ten or more counts support this clonotype. The chain joins TRBV2 to TRBJ1-5; D ambiguous. This CDR3 has 14 amino acids. The germline V gene has CDR1 SNHLY and CDR2 FYNNEI. Trimming removed 3 bases from V and 3 bases from J, with 9 bases in between. The CDR3 sequence is CASSEGRNNQPQHF. The CDR3 nucleotides are TGTGCCAGCAGTGAGGGCAGGAACAATCAGCCCCAGCATTTT.